Below, 10 T cell receptor beta chains from the same sample are listed, as sequenced in a study of response to subunit inactivated influenza vaccine. TCRdb reprocessed the RT-PCR reads with MiXCR, giving one entry per CDR3 protein. The repertoire holds 750,000 to 850,000 distinct CDR3 sequences, with about 18% as singletons. Sequenced here: PBMCs from blood, sampled roughly 5 days after vaccination. The receptors were sampled from a man in his fifties who received an inactivated influenza vaccine.

This clonotype appeared a few times. The chain combines TRBV7-3 with TRBJ2-1; D is uncertain. This CDR3 contains 15 residues. Germline CDR1 is SGHTA and CDR2 is FQGTGA. The V gene lost 1 base and the J gene lost 6 bases, with 13 bases spanning the gap. The CDR3 sequence is CASSLNSGGPNEQFF. For the CDR3, the DNA is TGTGCCAGCAGCTTAAACTCTGGTGGGCCCAATGAGCAGTTCTTC.

CDR3 sequence: CASSRQVPSNTGELFF. In DNA form, the CDR3 reads TGTGCCAGCAGTAGACAGGTCCCAAGTAACACCGGGGAGCTGTTTTTT. The chain uses TRBV6-1 and TRBJ2-2; D may be TRBD1 (6 bases). V was pared by 5 bases and J by 2 bases, with 15 bases between. The CDR3 contains 16 residues. CDR1 and CDR2 from the germline V gene are MNHNS and SASEGT.

This clonotype has a handful of counts. The chain recombines TRBV7-9 with TRBJ2-3; TRBD1 matches 9 bases. V gave up 4 bases and J gave up 2 bases; unmatched junction bases: 7. This CDR3 region has 16 residues. Germline-derived CDR1 and CDR2 are SEHNR and FQNEAQ (reference sequence). The CDR3 DNA is TGTGCCAGCAGCTATCCCGGGACAGGGTACACAGATACGCAGTATTTT. Its protein is CASSYPGTGYTDTQYF.

The gene calls are TRBV10-3 and TRBJ2-1; 15 bases are a match to TRBD2. This CDR3 contains 15 residues. V dropped 10 bases and J dropped 8; count of bases not matched to a gene: 9. CDR1 and CDR2 (germline): ENHRY, SYGVKD. CDR3 loop: CATSPGLAGGDEQFF. The CDR3 DNA sequence: TGTGCCACCTCTCCGGGACTAGCGGGAGGCGATGAGCAGTTCTTC.

This clonotype was observed a handful of times. The V and J genes are TRBV29-1 and TRBJ2-2; D uncertain. The CDR3 runs to 13 residues. Germline values: CDR1 SQVTM, CDR2 ANQGSEA. With 1 base removed from V and 3 bases from J, the gap between germline ends came to 6 bases. CDR3 amino acids: CSVEGEYTGELFF. The CDR3 DNA follows: TGCAGCGTTGAAGGGGAATACACCGGGGAGCTGTTTTTT.

Written as DNA, the CDR3 is TGCGCCAGCACTCTAGCGGGAGGGCAGTCAGATACGCAGTATTTT. It is translated as CASTLAGGQSDTQYF. The rearrangement joins TRBV5-1 to TRBJ2-3, with 12 bases that match TRBD2. Germline loops: CDR1 SGHRS, CDR2 YFSETQ. The CDR3 is made up of 15 amino acids. The V and J ends lost 6 bases and 4 bases, in that order; junction bases with no gene match: 6.

The chain joins TRBV29-1 to TRBJ2-3; 9 bases map to TRBD1. The germline V gene has CDR1 SQVTM and CDR2 ANQGSEA. This CDR3 has 15 residues. With V trimmed by 6 bases and J by 2 bases, 9 bases remained unmatched. CDR3 region: CSVTGTGPFTDTQYF. CDR3 sequence (DNA): TGCAGCGTGACGGGGACAGGGCCATTCACAGATACGCAGTATTTT.

In its sample, this clonotype was seen a few times. This rearrangement joins TRBV10-3 to TRBJ2-1, with D perhaps matching TRBD2 (6 bases). Between the trimmed V and J ends, which lost 5 bases and 0 bases, there was a span of 17 bases. CDR3 length equals 17 residues. Looked up from germline, CDR1 is ENHRY and CDR2 is SYGVKD. The CDR3 loop is CAISWGGMEISYNEQFF. As DNA, the CDR3 is TGTGCCATCAGTTGGGGCGGGATGGAAATCTCCTACAATGAGCAGTTCTTC.

This clonotype came up a few times. This sequence joins TRBV5-1 and TRBJ2-7; the match to TRBD2 covers 11 bases. CDR1 is SGHRS, CDR2 YFSETQ, per germline. Germline trimming cut 5 bases from V and 4 bases from J; bases unmatched to any gene: 14. This CDR3 has 17 residues. The CDR3 bases are TGCGCCAGCAGAACCGGACAGCGGACTAGCGGGTCGTACGAGCAGTACTTC. Protein: CASRTGQRTSGSYEQYF.

This clonotype came up many times. The J gene is TRBJ1-2, the V gene TRBV5-1; 7 bases line up with TRBD1. The CDR3 runs to 13 residues. With 4 bases clipped from V and 5 bases from J, the junction kept 5 bases outside the gene matches. In germline, CDR1 is SGHRS, CDR2 YFSETQ. The CDR3 here is CASSTGQEYGYTF. Written as DNA, the CDR3 is TGCGCCAGCAGCACCGGACAGGAGTATGGCTACACCTTC.